The rows below give T cell receptor beta chains drawn from one sample of a study of blood T cells in healthy people across ages. From the 5' RACE reads, TCRdb called clonotypes with MiXCR, one entry per CDR3 protein. The sample yields roughly 700,000 distinct CDR3 sequences, roughly 25% seen once. This sample also belongs to another study, concerning T cells of mothers and their children.

Sequenced sample: blood. The receptors originated from a boy aged 5-17 years in good health. CDR3s include the opening cysteine and the closing phenylalanine or tryptophan. The D gene is left open where the match is weak. Clone size is shown for a subset of rows, as once, few, many or a class of expanded clone.

J gene | D gene | V gene | clone size | CDR3 DNA | CDR3 protein
TRBJ2-5 | . | TRBV7-7 | . | TGTGCTAGCAGCGGGCAACAGGGCTGGGAGACCCAGTACTTC | CASSGQQGWETQYF
TRBJ2-7 | . | TRBV5-1 | few | TGCGCCAGCAGCTTTGCCGGGGGGGACAGCCCCTACGAGCAGTACTTC | CASSFAGGDSPYEQYF
TRBJ2-5 | . | TRBV4-1 | few | TGCGCCAGCAGCCAAGGCGGAATGGAGACCCAGTACTTC | CASSQGGMETQYF
TRBJ2-3 | . | TRBV20-1 | few | TGCAGTGCTAGAGTGGCGGGGGCCACAGATACGCAGTATTTT | CSARVAGATDTQYF
TRBJ2-7 | . | TRBV7-2 | . | TGTGCCGGCAGCTTAGGGGACTACGAGCAGTACTTC | CAGSLGDYEQYF
TRBJ1-2 | . | TRBV4-2 | few | TGTGCCAGCAGCCAAGAGGGTCTGGACTATGGCTACACCTTC | CASSQEGLDYGYTF
TRBJ2-4 | . | TRBV3-1 | few | TGTGCCAGCAGCGTGGGACGGGGGTTGAACATTCAGTACTTC | CASSVGRGLNIQYF
TRBJ2-7 | . | TRBV7-9 | few | TGTGCCAGCAGCTCGAGTCTTGGAGAGCAGTACTTC | CASSSSLGEQYF
TRBJ1-1 | . | TRBV5-4 | few | TGTGCCAGCAGCTTGGAGCCTGCCAACACTGAAGCTTTCTTT | CASSLEPANTEAFF
TRBJ2-5 | TRBD2 | TRBV29-1 | . | TGCAGCGTTGTGGACGGGAGGGAGACCCAGTACTTC | CSVVDGRETQYF
TRBJ2-7 | TRBD2 | TRBV12-3/TRBV12-4 | few | TGTGCCAGCAGTTCCCTAGCGGGAGATGTCGAGCAGTACTTC | CASSSLAGDVEQYF
TRBJ2-7 | . | TRBV6-2/TRBV6-3 | . | TGTGCCAGCACTGAGACTACGGACCTCTACGAGCAGTACTTC | CASTETTDLYEQYF
TRBJ2-7 | . | TRBV12-3/TRBV12-4 | . | TGTGCCAGCGCCTCCGGGACAACCGTCGAGCAGTACTTC | CASASGTTVEQYF
TRBJ2-7 | . | TRBV29-1 | . | TGCAGCGTTGAAGAAAACAGGGACGACTCCTACGAGCAGTACTTC | CSVEENRDDSYEQYF
TRBJ2-3 | TRBD2 | TRBV4-2 | few | TGTGCCAGCAGCCAAGGGGCTAGCGGGAACCCAGATACGCAGTATTTT | CASSQGASGNPDTQYF
TRBJ2-7 | . | TRBV2 | few | TGTGCCAGCATTGGGGCAGAGAGCTACGAGCAGTACTTC | CASIGAESYEQYF
TRBJ2-2 | . | TRBV5-1 | . | TGCGCCAGCAGCTTGGAGTCAGCAAGAACCGGGGAGCTGTTTTTT | CASSLESARTGELFF
TRBJ2-7 | . | TRBV7-8 | . | TGTGCCAGCAGCTTAGCTCCCCTAATACCCTACGAGCAGTACTTC | CASSLAPLIPYEQYF
TRBJ2-7 | TRBD1 | TRBV6-1 | . | TGTGCCAGCACTCTCTACGGGACAGTCTCCTACGAGCAGTACTTC | CASTLYGTVSYEQYF
TRBJ2-7 | . | TRBV5-1 | . | TGCGCCAGCTCCAAGGGGGGCGATTCCTACGAGCAGTACTTC | CASSKGGDSYEQYF
TRBJ2-5 | TRBD2 | TRBV6-5 | . | TGTGCCAGCAGTTACAGTAATAGCGGGAGGTACCAAGAGACCCAGTACTTC | CASSYSNSGRYQETQYF
TRBJ2-7 | TRBD2 | TRBV2 | . | TGTGCCAGCAGAAGGACTAGCGGGGACTACGAGCAGTACTTC | CASRRTSGDYEQYF
TRBJ2-1 | TRBD2 | TRBV11-3 | few | TGTGCCAGCAGCGAACGGGGGGGGGCCTACAATGAGCAGTTCTTC | CASSERGGAYNEQFF
TRBJ2-1 | TRBD2 | TRBV4-1 | few | TGCGCCAGCAGCCAAGCTAGCGGGCCTTACAATGAGCAGTTCTTC | CASSQASGPYNEQFF
TRBJ2-5 | . | TRBV12-3/TRBV12-4 | . | TGTGCCAGCAGTTATTACCAGCCGGGGGAGACCCAGTACTTC | CASSYYQPGETQYF
TRBJ1-2 | TRBD1 | TRBV28 | . | TGTGCCAGCTCCGGGACAGGGGACTATGGCTACACCTTC | CASSGTGDYGYTF
TRBJ1-5 | . | TRBV28 | many | TGTGCCATCGATGACACTGTCCAAAATCAGCCCCAGCATTTT | CAIDDTVQNQPQHF